The 23 T cell receptor beta chains in this list originate from one sample, sequenced in a study of T cells in Graves' hyperthyroidism and ophthalmopathy (dated by TCRdb to about 2019). Libraries were made using multiplex PCR. The data were produced on an Illumina HiSeq 2000. Amplification of TCR beta CDR3 regions was carried out from RNA transcripts. For the first round of RT-PCR on the TCR CDR3, the HTBI primer set was used together with the Qiagen OneStep RT-PCR kit. TCRdb applied fastp at Q25 and MiXCR to the public reads, then kept only in-frame beta chains. Rows with a matching CDR3 protein are joined into one entry that keeps the most common DNA and genes. The sample table shows under 350,000 distinct CDR3 sequences, and about an eighth are seen once. Of the sample, 30% to 35% falls within the top ten clones. The sequenced sample was blood. These receptors came from a woman between 40 and 50 years old with Graves' ophthalmopathy.

The chain is built from TRBV3-1 and TRBJ2-1; D unclear. Germline CDR1 LGHDT, CDR2 YNNKEL (reference sequence). V lost 4 bases and J 4 bases, leaving 11 bases between the germline ends. The CDR3 extends over 14 amino acids. In nucleotides, the CDR3 is TGTGCCAGCAGCCCAAGCAGGCGATACAATGAGCAGTTCTTC. It translates to CASSPSRRYNEQFF.

On this clonotype: At one boundary the junction diverges from the germline segment, which might be a read error. The chain combines TRBV9 with TRBJ2-2; D not resolved. This CDR3 region has 13 residues. The germline V gene has CDR1 SGDLS and CDR2 YYNGEE. The CDR3 DNA follows: TGTGCCAGCAGAGTAGGGAACACCGGGGAGCTGTTTTTT. It translates to CASRVGNTGELFF.

This clonotype showed up many times. The rearrangement uses TRBV6-1 and TRBJ2-1, with D maybe TRBD2 (6 bases). The germline CDR1 and CDR2 sequences are MNHNS and SASEGT. The CDR3 is 14 amino acids. With 11 bases removed from V and 3 bases from J, the gap between germline ends came to 17 bases. The CDR3 here is CAARGGRNYNEQFF. CDR3 sequence (DNA): TGTGCCGCACGTGGGGGGAGAAACTACAATGAGCAGTTCTTC.

This chain uses TRBV7-2 with TRBJ2-3; 12 bases align to TRBD2. The CDR3 is made up of 14 amino acids. CDR1 is SGHTA and CDR2 is FQGNSA in the germline V gene. The V and J ends lost 1 base and 12 bases, in that order; junction bases with no gene match: 5. The CDR3 DNA sequence: TGTGCCAGCAGCTTAGAGACGACTAGCGGGAGTCAGTATTTT. Its translation is CASSLETTSGSQYF.

This clonotype was detected many times. The rearrangement links TRBV3-1 to TRBJ2-1; maybe TRBD1 (6 bases). CDR1 and CDR2 (germline): LGHDT, YNNKEL (reference sequence). With 3 bases removed from V and 7 bases from J, the gap between germline ends came to 10 bases. The CDR3 totals 13 residues. The CDR3 here is CASSQDSHNEQFF. The DNA of the CDR3 is TGTGCCAGCAGCCAGGACAGTCATAATGAGCAGTTCTTC.

The rearrangement links TRBV30 to TRBJ2-7, with TRBD2 matching over 13 bases. The junction had 11 bases not matched to a gene; V was cut back by 2 bases and J by 7 bases. The germline gives CDR1 GTSNPN, CDR2 SVGIG (reference sequence). The CDR3 covers 16 residues. CDR3 sequence reads: CAWSTTGTSGVGEQYF. The CDR3 DNA follows: TGTGCCTGGAGTACGACCGGGACTAGCGGGGTAGGGGAGCAGTACTTC. Full variable domain (rest looked up from reference TRBV30 and TRBJ2-7): SQTIHQWPATLVQPVGSPLSLECTVEGTSNPNLYWYRQAAGRGLQLLFYSVGIGQISSEVPQNLSASRPQDRQFILSSKKLLLSDSGFYLCAWSTTGTSGVGEQYFGPGTRLTVT.

The chain links TRBV7-3 to TRBJ2-5, with 12 nucleotides matching TRBD2. V shed 5 bases and J 4 bases; nucleotides not matched to a gene: 5. This CDR3 is built from 15 residues. Germline V gene lookup returns CDR1 SGHTA and CDR2 FQGTGA. The CDR3 region has the DNA TGTGCCAGCAGCACCTCTAGCGGGAGGGGAGAGACCCAGTACTTC. Protein sequence: CASSTSSGRGETQYF.

The chain recombines TRBV5-6 with TRBJ2-7; D is undetermined. This CDR3 has 13 amino acids. Germline CDR1 and CDR2: SGHDT and YYEEEE. V was pared by 2 bases and J by 6 bases, with 12 bases between. CDR3 sequence (DNA): TGTGCCAGCAGCTTAGATCTCTGGGGCGAGCAGTACTTC. It codes for CASSLDLWGEQYF. Using reference TRBV5-6 and TRBJ2-7 for the parts outside the CDR3, the full variable domain is DAGVTQSPTHLIKTRGQQVTLRCSPKSGHDTVSWYQQALGQGPQFIFQYYEEEERQRGNFPDRFSGHQFPNYSSELNVNALLLGDSALYLCASSLDLWGEQYFGPGTRLTVT.

Ten or more counts support this clonotype. The rearrangement uses TRBV7-9 and TRBJ2-1; D gene uncertain. Germline CDR1 SEHNR, CDR2 FQNEAQ (reference sequence). Trimming cost V 1 base and J 8 bases, with 6 bases left between them. This CDR3 comprises 12 residues. CDR3 nucleotides: TGTGCCAGCAGCTTAGTGTACCATGAGCAGTTCTTC. Residues: CASSLVYHEQFF. The complete variable domain, with remaining parts taken from reference TRBV7-9 and TRBJ2-1, reads DTGVSQNPRHKITKRGQNVTFRCDPISEHNRLYWYRQTLGQGPEFLTYFQNEAQLEKSRLLSDRFSAERPKGSFSTLEIQRTEQGDSAMYLCASSLVYHEQFFGPGTRLTVL.

This clonotype was observed at least ten times. The chain links TRBV5-1 to TRBJ2-1, with D possibly TRBD1 on 7 matching bases. Per germline, CDR1 SGHRS and CDR2 YFSETQ. This CDR3 has 15 amino acids. Trimming stripped 3 bases from V and 5 bases from J, with 15 bases between. The CDR3 sequence: CASSWGAGGHNEQFF. CDR3 nucleotides: TGCGCCAGCAGCTGGGGGGCAGGGGGTCACAATGAGCAGTTCTTC.

This chain joins TRBV6-2 or TRBV6-3 and TRBJ1-1, with D possibly being TRBD1 (5 bases). CDR3 length: 14 amino acids. Trimming cost V 5 bases and J 1 base, with 11 bases left between them. The V gene's germline CDR1 is MNHEY and CDR2 SVGEGT. The CDR3 DNA sequence: TGTGCCAGCAGTGACGGGGGGAAGAACACTGAAGCTTTCTTT. Protein product: CASSDGGKNTEAFF.

This clonotype was counted only a few times. The rearrangement joins TRBV18 to TRBJ2-7; D gene ambiguous. V was pared by 3 bases and J by 3 bases, with 12 bases between. The germline gives CDR1 KGHSH, CDR2 LQKENI. This CDR3 spans 14 amino acids. CDR3 nucleotide sequence: TGTGCCAGCTCACCCGACGGAAACAACTACGAGCAGTACTTC. This translates into CASSPDGNNYEQYF.

This clonotype has more than one count but fewer than ten. The rearrangement uses TRBV19 and TRBJ2-7; TRBD2 aligns across 7 bases. The germline CDR1 and CDR2 sequences are LNHDA and SQIVND (reference sequence). The CDR3 covers 15 residues. With V trimmed by 6 bases and J by 2 bases, 10 bases remained unmatched. The CDR3 DNA reads TGTGCCAGTAGCCCACCGGGTACTAGCGCCTACGAGCAGTACTTC. Encoded protein: CASSPPGTSAYEQYF. Looking up the rest from reference TRBV19 and TRBJ2-7 gives the full variable domain: DGGITQSPKYLFRKEGQNVTLSCEQNLNHDAMYWYRQDPGQGLRLIYYSQIVNDFQKGDIAEGYSVSREKKESFPLTVTSAQKNPTAFYLCASSPPGTSAYEQYFGPGTRLTVT.

The chain combines TRBV6-1 with TRBJ1-6, with 8 bases aligning to TRBD1. CDR3 length: 17 residues. In germline, CDR1 is MNHNS, CDR2 SASEGT. Trimming took 6 bases from V and 6 from J; bases not matched to a gene: 13. CDR3 DNA sequence: TGTGCCAGCAGGATGACTTCCCGGACAGGGAGTAATTCACCCCTCCACTTT. It encodes CASRMTSRTGSNSPLHF.

This clonotype was seen a few times. The J gene is TRBJ2-1, the V gene TRBV7-9; 9 bases are shared with TRBD2. The germline CDR1 and CDR2 sequences are SEHNR and FQNEAQ (reference sequence). The CDR3 length is 15 residues. The trim removed 9 bases at V and 6 bases at J, leaving 12 bases unmatched. The CDR3 loop is CASTLSGGTSNEQFF. For the CDR3, the DNA is TGTGCCAGTACCCTAAGCGGGGGGACTTCCAATGAGCAGTTCTTC.

This clonotype has at least ten counts. The chain has TRBV28 and TRBJ1-2, with 8 bases lining up with TRBD1. The CDR3 sequence is 15 residues long. Germline lookup yields CDR1 MDHEN and CDR2 SYDVKM. V lost 1 base, J lost 7 bases, and 8 bases stayed unmatched. The CDR3 loop is CASSLYGQGVRGYTF. The CDR3 region has the DNA TGTGCCAGCAGTTTATACGGACAGGGAGTGCGTGGCTACACCTTC.

The chain combines TRBV7-9 with TRBJ1-3; D call uncertain. Between the trimmed V and J ends, which lost 0 bases and 4 bases, there was a span of 7 bases. This CDR3 is 14 amino acids long. Germline V lookup: CDR1 SEHNR, CDR2 FQNEAQ (reference sequence). As DNA, the CDR3 is TGTGCCAGCAGCTTAGCCGGCCGCGGAAACACCATATATTTT. Its translation is CASSLAGRGNTIYF.

Worth noting for this clonotype: One junction end disagrees with the germline gene, perhaps due to a read error. This sequence joins TRBV5-6 and TRBJ1-6; 7 bases are a match to TRBD1. The CDR3 runs 16 residues. Per germline, CDR1 SGHDT and CDR2 YYEEEE. Written as DNA, the CDR3 is TGTGCCAACAGCTTGAGCCTCGGGACAGATAATTCACCCCTCCACTTT. The encoded protein is CANSLSLGTDNSPLHF.

This clonotype was seen repeatedly, ten times or more. V usage is TRBV27 and J usage is TRBJ1-1; 8 bases are shared with TRBD1. Germline V gives CDR1 MNHEY, CDR2 SMNVEV (reference sequence). CDR3 length equals 16 residues. With V trimmed by 5 bases and J by 0 bases, 8 bases remained unmatched. The CDR3 region is CASSNRQGRVNTEAFF. CDR3 sequence (DNA): TGTGCCAGCAGTAACCGACAGGGGCGAGTGAACACTGAAGCTTTCTTT.

V usage is TRBV11-2 and J usage is TRBJ2-2, with D tentatively TRBD2 (6 bases). The CDR3 extends over 15 amino acids. Per germline, CDR1 SGHAT and CDR2 FQNNGV. V was cut by 5 bases and J by 1 base, with 11 bases left in between. The CDR3 region is CASSLGGMNTGELFF. CDR3 DNA: TGTGCCAGCAGCCTTGGCGGGATGAACACCGGGGAGCTGTTTTTT.

This clonotype was seen ten or more times. CDR3 bases: TGCAGTGCTGGGGGCACGGGATCCAATCAGCCCCAGCATTTT. This gives the protein CSAGGTGSNQPQHF. The chain links TRBV20-1 to TRBJ1-5; TRBD1 is a possible D gene (6 bases). This CDR3 is built from 14 residues. Trimming removed 5 bases from V and 3 bases from J, with 14 bases in between. The germline gives CDR1 DFQATT, CDR2 SNEGSKA (reference sequence).

This clonotype occurred a few times. One junction end does not reproduce the germline sequence, and a read error may be involved. The chain employs TRBV14 and TRBJ2-5, with D possibly being TRBD1 or TRBD2 (5 bases each). Germline loops: CDR1 SGHDN, CDR2 FVKESK. This CDR3 spans 16 amino acids. Here the CDR3 reads CASSPLSSGLQGTQYF. For the CDR3, the DNA is TGTGCCAGCAGCCCCTTATCCTCGGGGCTCCAAGGGACCCAGTACTTC.

The chain has TRBV14 and TRBJ1-4, with 7 bases matching TRBD1. Germline loops: CDR1 SGHDN, CDR2 FVKESK. The V segment lost 3 bases and the J segment 7 bases; nucleotides outside the gene matches: 8. The CDR3 covers 15 residues. The CDR3 nucleotides read TGTGCCAGCAGCCAGACAGGGATTGGTGGTGAAAAACTGTTTTTT. It yields the protein CASSQTGIGGEKLFF.